This TCR beta chain came from a study of blood T cell repertoires in COVID-19. Study overall: The samples span acute and convalescent COVID-19 from the United States, Italy and Spain. T cells, B-cell-depleted T cells, or PBMCs provided the cDNA or gDNA that served as material.

As regards this clone: Sequence at one end of the junction differs from germline and may be a read error.

Per the original data handling: Using reference gene primer amplification, nucleated cell counts were estimated. The protocol was immunoSEQ multiplex PCR, while the TCRdb copy is restricted to in-frame clones and leaves out a portion. The V and J calls and clone size come from that table; D and trimming were worked out from the DNA. The sample has around 170,000 clones, roughly 90% seen once; the top ten hold about a quarter. The CDR3 sequence is 11 residues long. Germline loops: CDR1 SEHNR, CDR2 FQNEAQ (reference sequence). The clonotype originates from a man in his sixties with acute or convalescent COVID-19. This chain connects TRBV7-9 to TRBJ1-2, with 7 bases fitting TRBD1. Sequencing used peripheral blood. The CDR3 loop reads CASSLQGVDRF. The CDR3, as DNA: TGTGCCAGCAGCTTACAGGGGGTGGACCGATTC.